The 20 T cell receptor beta chains in this list originate from one sample, sequenced in a study of shared clonotypes between healthy human individuals. TCRdb's copy holds only in-frame clones and misses some; the assay was immunoSEQ multiplex PCR. The sample has 500,000 or so clones; about 96% are singletons. The specimen was naive CD4+ T cells sorted from blood. The subset here: CD45RA+ positively selected. These receptor sequences come from a woman younger than 45 in good health.

The V gene is TRBV30, the J gene TRBJ1-2; 7 nucleotides line up with TRBD1. The germline V gene has CDR1 GTSNPN and CDR2 SVGIG (reference sequence). This CDR3 region has 13 residues. J lost 7 bases, V lost 4 bases, and 9 bases had no gene match. Here the CDR3 reads CAWNLGTAAGYTF. The CDR3 bases are TGTGCCTGGAACCTAGGGACAGCAGCTGGCTACACCTTC.

The chain's CDR3 is CSVDRSYEQYF. The DNA for the CDR3 is TGCAGTGTCGACAGGTCCTACGAGCAGTACTTC. The chain joins TRBV20-1 to TRBJ2-7, with D perhaps TRBD1 (6 bases). Trimming removed 7 bases at V and 1 base at J, with 8 bases between. The CDR3 sequence is 11 residues long. The germline gives CDR1 DFQATT, CDR2 SNEGSKA (reference sequence).

The chain combines TRBV28 with TRBJ2-1, with 8 positions matching TRBD2. The CDR3 length is 14 residues. Germline V gives CDR1 MDHEN, CDR2 SYDVKM. The junction had 4 bases not matched to a gene; V was cut back by 5 bases and J by 4 bases. Written as DNA, the CDR3 is TGTGCCAGCAGTACACTAGCGGCTTACAATGAGCAGTTCTTC. Its translation is CASSTLAAYNEQFF.

The CDR3, as DNA: TGTGCCAGTAGTAGTCATACCGGACTAGCGGGAGGGCCCCTTCGGGGTCGGACCCAGTACTTC. Its translation: CASSSHTGLAGGPLRGRTQYF. The V and J genes are TRBV19 and TRBJ2-5; 15 bases align to TRBD2. Germline V gene lookup returns CDR1 LNHDA and CDR2 SQIVND (reference sequence). This CDR3 region has 21 residues. Losses at the gene ends were 4 bases for V and 7 bases for J; bases not matched to a gene: 22.

This clone was observed a single time. In nucleotides, the CDR3 is TGTGCCAGCAGGGGAACGGCGGGTCACACCGGGGAGCTGTTTTTT. It yields the protein CASRGTAGHTGELFF. The chain links TRBV2 to TRBJ2-2, with D tentatively TRBD2 (5 bases). This CDR3 is built from 15 residues. In germline, CDR1 is SNHLY, CDR2 FYNNEI. The V gene lost 6 bases and the J gene lost 3 bases, with 14 bases spanning the gap.

The V gene is TRBV15, the J gene TRBJ2-1, with D unclear. The germline V and J ends were trimmed by 1 base and 9 bases, with 7 bases remaining between them. Germline V gene lookup returns CDR1 LNHNV and CDR2 YYDKDF (reference sequence). The CDR3 spans 12 residues. The CDR3 spells CATSRAWTEQFF. The CDR3 DNA follows: TGTGCCACCAGCAGAGCGTGGACTGAGCAGTTCTTC. The full variable domain, with the rest looked up from reference TRBV15 and TRBJ2-1, is DAMVIQNPRYQVTQFGKPVTLSCSQTLNHNVMYWYQQKSSQAPKLLFHYYDKDFNNEADTPDNFQSRRPNTSFCFLDIRSPGLGDTAMYLCATSRAWTEQFFGPGTRLTVL.

The gene calls are TRBV7-9 and TRBJ1-4, with a possible D match to TRBD1 (6 bases). V was shortened by 5 bases and J by 4 bases, with 11 bases between the two germline ends. The CDR3 spans 14 residues. Germline-derived CDR1 and CDR2 are SEHNR and FQNEAQ (reference sequence). The CDR3 nucleotides read TGTGCCAGCAGCAGAGCAGGGGATAATGAAAAACTGTTTTTT. It is translated as CASSRAGDNEKLFF.

The gene calls are TRBV10-3 and TRBJ1-1; D is ambiguous. The CDR3 is made up of 18 amino acids. Germline V gives CDR1 ENHRY, CDR2 SYGVKD. V lost 5 bases to trimming and J lost 3 bases, with 25 bases between them. The CDR3 spells CAISNMAVRKKRDTEAFF. CDR3 in DNA: TGTGCCATCAGTAACATGGCCGTAAGAAAAAAGAGGGACACTGAAGCTTTCTTT.

V and J are TRBV19 and TRBJ2-6; no clear D. Germline assignment: CDR1 LNHDA and CDR2 SQIVND (reference sequence). V was pared by 3 bases and J by 1 base, with 10 bases between. CDR3 length equals 16 residues. The CDR3 region is CASSINQVSGANVLTF. CDR3 nucleotides: TGTGCCAGTAGTATTAACCAGGTTTCTGGGGCCAACGTCCTGACTTTC.

The chain combines TRBV18 with TRBJ2-3; D unclear. Looked up from germline, CDR1 is KGHSH and CDR2 is LQKENI. The CDR3 consists of 13 residues. Between the trimmed V and J ends, which lost 6 bases and 4 bases, there was a span of 11 bases. This chain's CDR3 is CASSPAGPDTQYF. The CDR3, as DNA: TGTGCCAGCTCTCCCGCCGGGCCAGATACGCAGTATTTT.

This chain links TRBV9 with TRBJ1-2; D gene ambiguous. The CDR3 consists of 13 residues. Germline CDR1 SGDLS, CDR2 YYNGEE. The V gene lost 0 bases and the J gene lost 5 bases, with 8 bases spanning the gap. CDR3 sequence: CASSVERGYGYTF. The DNA for the CDR3 is TGTGCCAGCAGCGTAGAAAGAGGGTATGGCTACACCTTC.

The chain links TRBV27 to TRBJ2-3; D uncertain. The CDR3 contains 16 residues. V lost 2 bases, J lost 3 bases, and 15 bases lay in between. Germline CDR1 MNHEY, CDR2 SMNVEV (reference sequence). The CDR3, as DNA: TGTGCCAGCAGTTTAGGGCTCCAGGTGAGGACAGATACGCAGTATTTT. It is translated as CASSLGLQVRTDTQYF.

This clone was picked up one time. This chain connects TRBV28 to TRBJ2-7; TRBD2 matches 8 bases. Germline values: CDR1 MDHEN, CDR2 SYDVKM. The junction had 12 bases not matched to a gene; V was cut back by 6 bases and J by 2 bases. This CDR3 comprises 16 residues. Here the CDR3 reads CASSQSTSVNPYEQYF. CDR3 DNA: TGTGCCAGCAGCCAATCGACTAGCGTAAATCCCTACGAGCAGTACTTC.

V usage is TRBV28 and J usage is TRBJ2-7; 7 nucleotides line up with TRBD2. Trimming took 11 bases from V and 0 from J; bases not matched to a gene: 13. Germline CDR1 MDHEN, CDR2 SYDVKM. This CDR3 has 15 amino acids. The CDR3 DNA reads as TGTGCCGTTCGTAGCGGGCCCGAAGCCTCCTACGAGCAGTACTTC. It is translated as CAVRSGPEASYEQYF.

J is TRBJ1-1 and V is TRBV6-1; D gene uncertain. Germline CDR1 MNHNS, CDR2 SASEGT. This CDR3 has 14 amino acids. V dropped 4 bases and J dropped 0 bases, with 9 bases sitting between them. The CDR3 protein is CASSALSLNTEAFF. CDR3 in DNA: TGTGCCAGCAGTGCACTGTCATTGAACACTGAAGCTTTCTTT.

This chain connects TRBV27 to TRBJ2-7, with TRBD1 matching 7 bases. The CDR3 consists of 15 residues. In germline, CDR1 is MNHEY, CDR2 SMNVEV (reference sequence). The junction had 4 bases not matched to a gene; V was cut back by 0 bases and J by 2 bases. The CDR3 here is CASSLSGTETYEQYF. In DNA, the CDR3 is TGTGCCAGCAGTTTATCCGGGACAGAGACCTACGAGCAGTACTTC.

This chain links TRBV28 with TRBJ1-1, with TRBD1 matching 12 bases. The V segment lost 5 bases and the J segment 5 bases; nucleotides outside the gene matches: 6. CDR1 is MDHEN and CDR2 is SYDVKM in the germline V gene. CDR3 size: 15 residues. The CDR3 sequence is CASSAGQGARTEAFF. In DNA form, the CDR3 reads TGTGCCAGCAGTGCGGGACAGGGGGCGCGGACTGAAGCTTTCTTT.

A single count supports this clone. The chain joins TRBV25-1 to TRBJ2-2; the D gene is possibly TRBD2 (7 bases). This CDR3 comprises 16 residues. CDR1 is MGHDK and CDR2 is SYGVNS in the germline V gene. With 4 bases removed from V and 1 base from J, the gap between germline ends came to 13 bases. This chain's CDR3 is CASSVRGTMNTGELFF. The CDR3 DNA reads TGTGCCAGCAGTGTAAGGGGGACTATGAACACCGGGGAGCTGTTTTTT.

The chain has TRBV7-2 and TRBJ2-7; 8 nucleotides line up with TRBD1. CDR1 SGHTA and CDR2 FQGNSA come from the germline V gene. V trimming: 3 bases; J trimming: 4 bases; junction bases outside the gene matches: 5. The CDR3 extends over 14 amino acids. The CDR3 here is CASSLGQGAYEQYF. CDR3 DNA: TGTGCCAGCAGCTTGGGGCAGGGGGCTTACGAGCAGTACTTC.

The chain recombines TRBV11-2 with TRBJ2-1; 7 bases are shared with TRBD1. The V gene's germline CDR1 is SGHAT and CDR2 FQNNGV. The V gene end was trimmed by 6 bases and the J gene end by 6 bases; junction bases not matched to a gene: 11. CDR3 length: 15 amino acids. This CDR3 reads CASRFGRGKGNEQFF. The CDR3 nucleotides are TGTGCCAGCAGATTCGGCAGGGGGAAGGGCAATGAGCAGTTCTTC.